Listed below are T cell receptor beta chains from one sample, sequenced in a study of blood T cell repertoires in COVID-19. Here immunoSEQ multiplex PCR was the method, and the copy in TCRdb shows in-frame clones only, minus some. The sample shows 200,000 to 250,000 clones, approximately 87% of them seen only once. Sequenced material: PBMCs or T cells enriched from blood (not recorded which). Receptors originate from a woman between 50 and 59 years old in a cohort exposed to, infected with or recovered from COVID-19 (not recorded which). The CDR3 runs from the conserved cysteine through the conserved F or W. Fields, in order: J gene, D gene, V gene, clone size, CDR3 protein, CDR3 DNA. A D gene is named only where the DNA matches it firmly. The size entry is marked missing in some rows and otherwise reads once, few, many or a size class.

>TRBJ1-2|-|TRBV19|few
CASSMWGRVPDGYTF
TGTGCCAGTAGTATGTGGGGCAGGGTGCCCGATGGCTACACCTTC
>TRBJ2-7|TRBD2|TRBV7-2|-
CASSLNGGATVYEQYF
TGTGCCAGCAGCCTCAACGGGGGGGCCACCGTCTACGAGCAGTACTTC
>TRBJ1-1|-|TRBV30|-
CAWSNSRGTEAFF
TGTGCCTGGAGTAATAGTAGGGGCACTGAAGCTTTCTTT
>TRBJ2-2|TRBD2|TRBV7-2|-
CASSLQGFGGAGELFF
TGTGCCAGCAGCTTACAGGGATTTGGGGGGGCCGGGGAGCTGTTTTTT
>TRBJ2-7|-|TRBV5-1|once
CASSITGIYEQYF
TGCGCCAGCAGCATAACAGGGATCTACGAGCAGTACTTC
>TRBJ2-1|TRBD2|TRBV7-9|-
CASSPTRTSTDEQFF
TGTGCCAGCAGCCCGACTCGGACTAGCACCGATGAGCAGTTCTTC
>TRBJ1-1|-|TRBV5-5|-
CASSLGGRDTEAFF
TGTGCCAGCAGCTTAGGAGGGAGGGACACTGAAGCTTTCTTT
>TRBJ2-5|-|TRBV6-5|-
CASSYVQAAKQETQYF
TGTGCCAGCAGTTATGTTCAGGCAGCCAAACAAGAGACCCAGTACTTC
>TRBJ1-2|-|TRBV6-5|-
CANREAANYGYTF
TGTGCCAATAGAGAGGCAGCTAACTATGGCTACACCTTC
>TRBJ2-7|-|TRBV5-5|once
CASSLAPWSNEQYF
TGTGCCAGCAGCTTGGCCCCGTGGAGCAACGAGCAGTACTTC
>TRBJ1-1|-|TRBV19|-
CASRDRSPEAFF
TGTGCCAGCAGAGACAGATCCCCTGAAGCTTTCTTT
>TRBJ1-5|-|TRBV18|-
CASSRDNNQPQHF
TGTGCCAGCTCACGGGACAACAATCAGCCCCAGCATTTT
>TRBJ2-2|-|TRBV9|-
CASSSQNTGELFF
TGTGCCAGCAGCTCCCAGAACACCGGGGAGCTGTTTTTT
>TRBJ1-1|-|TRBV14|once
CATKGGANTEAFF
TGTGCCACCAAGGGGGGGGCGAACACTGAAGCTTTCTTT
>TRBJ1-1|-|TRBV6-2/TRBV6-3|-
CASSYSGGSMNTEAFF
TGTGCCAGCAGTTATTCTGGAGGGTCAATGAACACTGAAGCTTTCTTT
>TRBJ1-2|-|TRBV7-8|-
CASSLGPAEGYGYTF
TGTGCCAGCAGCTTAGGTCCGGCAGAGGGCTATGGCTACACCTTC
>TRBJ2-7|-|TRBV3-1/TRBV3-2|-
CASSQMSRGYEQYF
TGTGCCAGCAGCCAGATGAGCCGGGGCTACGAGCAGTACTTC
>TRBJ2-1|-|TRBV7-5|-
CARSRRLDYNEQFF
TGTGCCAGAAGCAGAAGACTAGACTACAATGAGCAGTTCTTC
>TRBJ2-7|-|TRBV7-2|-
CASSSLRATQAGSF
TGTGCCAGCAGCTCTTTGAGGGCTACCCAGGCGGGATCCTTC
>TRBJ1-2|TRBD1|TRBV6-5|-
CASSYTTGGKYGYTF
TGTGCCAGCAGTTATACGACAGGGGGCAAGTATGGCTACACCTTC
>TRBJ1-2|-|TRBV7-2|-
CASSFRGDGYTF
TGTGCCAGCAGCTTTCGGGGGGATGGCTACACCTTC
>TRBJ1-6|-|TRBV5-6|once
CASSLVGRSDSPLHF
TGTGCCAGCAGCTTGGTGGGCAGATCCGATTCACCCCTCCACTTT
>TRBJ2-2|TRBD1|TRBV7-2|-
CASSRNRGPNTGELFF
TGTGCCAGCAGCCGGAACAGGGGCCCGAACACCGGGGAGCTGTTTTTT
>TRBJ1-4|-|TRBV18|-
CASSPGLGSNEKLFF
TGTGCCAGCTCACCCGGACTTGGATCTAATGAAAAACTGTTTTTT
>TRBJ1-6|-|TRBV18|-
CASPGGLHF
TGTGCCAGTCCCGGAGGCCTCCACTTT
>TRBJ2-3|TRBD2|TRBV11-3|-
CASSLERGSLNF
TGTGCCAGCAGCCTCGAGCGGGGGAGTTTGAATTTT
>TRBJ1-4|-|TRBV28|-
CASSPNSFNEKLFF
TGTGCCAGCAGTCCAAACAGTTTCAATGAAAAACTGTTTTTT
>TRBJ1-2|TRBD1|TRBV9|few
CASSVLTGDRNYGYTF
TGTGCCAGCAGCGTTCTTACAGGGGATCGAAACTATGGCTACACCTTC
>TRBJ1-6|-|TRBV2|few
CASTAGGGHPYNSPLHF
TGTGCCAGCACCGCGGGGGGAGGGCACCCCTATAATTCACCCCTCCACTTT
>TRBJ2-1|TRBD2|TRBV9|-
CASSVSGTRSYNEQFF
TGTGCCAGCAGCGTCAGCGGGACTCGTTCCTACAATGAGCAGTTCTTC
>TRBJ1-2|-|TRBV5-1|-
CASSLAGGLGYTF
TGCGCCAGCAGCTTGGCGGGAGGGCTTGGCTACACCTTC
>TRBJ1-1|TRBD1|TRBV5-1|many
CASSSDRGQTEAFF
TGCGCCAGCAGCTCAGACAGGGGGCAGACTGAAGCTTTCTTT
>TRBJ1-2|-|TRBV18|-
CASSPGEGYGYTF
TGTGCCAGCTCACCGGGGGAGGGCTATGGCTACACCTTC
>TRBJ1-4|-|TRBV4-1|-
CASSQDRGLSNEKLFF
TGCGCCAGCAGCCAAGACAGGGGCCTATCTAATGAAAAACTGTTTTTT
>TRBJ2-7|-|TRBV7-2|-
CASSLLRRTGEQYF
TGTGCCAGCAGCCTACTACGGAGGACGGGGGAGCAGTACTTC
>TRBJ1-5|TRBD1|TRBV28|-
CASIISGQGIQPQHF
TGTGCCAGCATAATATCGGGACAGGGGATTCAGCCCCAGCATTTT
>TRBJ2-2|-|TRBV4-1|-
CASSQIAGIANTGELFF
TGCGCCAGCAGCCAAATTGCGGGAATCGCGAACACCGGGGAGCTGTTTTTT
>TRBJ1-4|-|TRBV5-1|-
CASSLLGRSSGNEKLFF
TGCGCCAGCAGCTTGTTGGGCAGGTCGTCCGGTAATGAAAAACTGTTTTTT